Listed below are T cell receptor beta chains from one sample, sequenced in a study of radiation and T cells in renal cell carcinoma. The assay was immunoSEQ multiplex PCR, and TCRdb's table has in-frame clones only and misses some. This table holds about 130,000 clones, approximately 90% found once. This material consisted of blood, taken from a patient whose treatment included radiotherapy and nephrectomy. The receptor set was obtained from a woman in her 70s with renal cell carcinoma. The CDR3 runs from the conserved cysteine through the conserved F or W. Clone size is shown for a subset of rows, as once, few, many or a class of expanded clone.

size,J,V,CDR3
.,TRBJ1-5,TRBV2,CASGTISNQPQHF
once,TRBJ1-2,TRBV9,CASSGTGALYGYTF
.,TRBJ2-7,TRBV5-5,CASSLAGGSNEQYF
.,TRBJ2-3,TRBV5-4,CAGSGENTDTQYF
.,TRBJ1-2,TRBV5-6,CASSLTGTGSGYTF
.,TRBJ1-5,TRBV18,CASSPDWSNQPQHF
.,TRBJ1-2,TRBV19,CASSMLWRAGDGYTF
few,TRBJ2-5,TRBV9,CASSVGHQETQYF
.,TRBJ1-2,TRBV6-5,CASSDTGRTYGYTF
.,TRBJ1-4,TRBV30,CAWTGILDEKLFF
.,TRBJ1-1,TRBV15,CATSRDGVVGNLNTEAFF
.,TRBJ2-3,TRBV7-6,CASSLAAGGQGDTQYF
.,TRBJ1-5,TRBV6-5,CATRQGNQPQHF
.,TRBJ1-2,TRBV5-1,CASTTGTGPYGYTF
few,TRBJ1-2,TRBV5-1,CASSSSTGANYGYTF
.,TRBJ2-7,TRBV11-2,CASSLEVYEQYF
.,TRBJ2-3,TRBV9,CASSVPGTSGVGADTQYF
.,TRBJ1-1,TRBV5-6,CASSYGQGKRMNTEAFF
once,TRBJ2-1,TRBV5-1,CASSLEAGGPYNEQFF
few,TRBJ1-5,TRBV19,CASSTQKGQPQHF
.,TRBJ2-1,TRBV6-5,CASSPLGGGAYEQFF
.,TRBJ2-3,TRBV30,CAWSGGTSYQGDTQYF
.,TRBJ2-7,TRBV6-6,CASRYGTGGYEQYF
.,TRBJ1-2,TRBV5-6,CASSSASGSNYGYTF
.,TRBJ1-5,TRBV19,CASSSRDRGSSGNQPQHF
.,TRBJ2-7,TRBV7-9,CASSHTPGQGAKEQYF
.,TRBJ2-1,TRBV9,CASSASPGGNYNEQFF
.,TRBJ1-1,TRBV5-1,CASSLGQRARQDTEAFF
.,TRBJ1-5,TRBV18,CASSPSDRNQPQHF
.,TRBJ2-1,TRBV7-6,CASSLASGGTEQFF
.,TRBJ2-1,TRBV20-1,CSGKRYNEQFF
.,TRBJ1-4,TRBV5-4,CASSHRQGPTNEKLFF
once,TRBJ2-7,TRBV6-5,CASSYLGLGPNEQYF
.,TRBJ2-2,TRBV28,CAAGDRGSGELFF
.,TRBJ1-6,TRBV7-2,CASSEDRANLHF
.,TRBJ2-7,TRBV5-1,CASSLSRSSYEQYF
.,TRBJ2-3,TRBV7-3,CASSLNDASTDTQYF
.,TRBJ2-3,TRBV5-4,CASSLGQGGGTQYF
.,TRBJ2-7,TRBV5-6,CASSFLGVAPYEQYF
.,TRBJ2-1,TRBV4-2,CASSQVSGGPGTSGFHEQFF
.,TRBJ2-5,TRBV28,CASRGPGEETQYF
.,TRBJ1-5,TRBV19,CASSIWGAGTQPQHF
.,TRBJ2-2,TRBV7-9,CASSSGATTGELFF
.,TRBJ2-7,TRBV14,CASSQETHEQYF
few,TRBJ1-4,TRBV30,CASGLNEKLFF
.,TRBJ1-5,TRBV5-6,CASSFRGASNQPQHF
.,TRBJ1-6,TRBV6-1,CASSARFLSPLHF
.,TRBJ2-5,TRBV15,CATSRDPGGETQYF
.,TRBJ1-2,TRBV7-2,CASSLAGAYGYTF
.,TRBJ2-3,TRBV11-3,CASSSRSRSTDTQYF
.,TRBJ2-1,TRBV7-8,CASSLGDGGLYNEQFF
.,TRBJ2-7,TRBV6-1,CASSEADGQYEQYF
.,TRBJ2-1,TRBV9,CASNRAPGLAGAEQFF
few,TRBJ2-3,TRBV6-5,CASSSAGSTDTQYF
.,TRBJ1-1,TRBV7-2,CASSLEDVPVGTEAFF
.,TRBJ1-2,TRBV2,CASSDWAYGYTF